Below, 22 T cell receptor beta chains from the same sample are listed, as sequenced in a study of cytomegalovirus exposure and HLA in healthy donors. 60 Vbeta and 13 Jbeta primers were used in PCR. Repertoires were generated with immunoSEQ multiplex PCR, while TCRdb's copy carries only in-frame clones and drops some. The sample lists some 130,000 clones, around 83% occurring once. The sample was PBMCs. These receptors originate from a human donor in good health.

This clone came up a few times. The V gene is TRBV6-5, the J gene TRBJ1-1, with D unresolved. Germline V lookup: CDR1 MNHEY, CDR2 SVGAGI. Trimming cost V 6 bases and J 0 bases, with 8 bases left between them. The CDR3 length is 13 residues. CDR3 DNA sequence: TGTGCCAGCAGGAAGCTACTGAACACTGAAGCTTTCTTT. Translated, it gives CASRKLLNTEAFF.

Concerning this clone itself: Distinct nucleotide sequences in the sample also encode this CDR3. DNA for the CDR3: TGTGCCAGCAGTACGACTCCCTACGAGCAGTACTTC. Protein product: CASSTTPYEQYF. V is TRBV6-5 and J is TRBJ2-7; D is uncertain. CDR3 size: 12 residues. The V gene lost 5 bases and the J gene lost 2 bases, with 7 bases spanning the gap. Per germline, CDR1 MNHEY and CDR2 SVGAGI.

V is TRBV5-4 and J is TRBJ2-5; 8 bases are a match to TRBD2. Germline V gene data show CDR1 as SGHNT and CDR2 as YYREEE (reference sequence). V lost 0 bases to trimming and J lost 7 bases; unmatched junction nucleotides: 5. The CDR3 extends over 14 amino acids. The CDR3 DNA reads as TGTGCCAGCAGCTTGGCCGAGGCGGGGGGGACCCAGTACTTC. It specifies CASSLAEAGGTQYF.

This chain joins TRBV6-6 and TRBJ1-5; TRBD1 might be the D (6 bases). This CDR3 region has 14 residues. The V gene's germline CDR1 is MNHNY and CDR2 SVGAGI (reference sequence). The germline V and J ends were trimmed by 6 bases and 1 base, with 10 bases remaining between them. The CDR3 is CASRRGGSNQPQHF. Here the CDR3 DNA reads TGTGCCAGCAGGAGGGGGGGAAGCAATCAGCCCCAGCATTTT.

The J gene is TRBJ1-6, the V gene TRBV7-6; 7 positions match TRBD1. The CDR3 is made up of 14 amino acids. V dropped 7 bases and J dropped 9; count of bases not matched to a gene: 9. Germline V lookup: CDR1 SGHVS, CDR2 FNYEAQ. The CDR3 protein is CASTRLAGGSPLHF. Here the CDR3 DNA reads TGTGCCAGCACCCGCCTGGCAGGGGGTTCACCCCTCCACTTT.

The chain recombines TRBV11-3 with TRBJ1-2, with D perhaps matching TRBD1 (6 bases). Germline CDR1 SGHNT, CDR2 YENEEA. The CDR3 contains 14 residues. V lost 6 bases, J lost 4 bases, and 15 bases lay in between. The DNA of the CDR3 is TGTGCCAGCAGTCCACCGGACAGAGCCTATGGCTACACCTTC. Its protein is CASSPPDRAYGYTF. The full variable domain, with the rest looked up from reference TRBV11-3 and TRBJ1-2, is EAGVVQSPRYKIIEKKQPVAFWCNPISGHNTLYWYLQNLGQGPELLIRYENEEAVDDSQLPKDRFSAERLKGVDSTLKIQPAELGDSAVYLCASSPPDRAYGYTFGSGTRLTVV.

The chain employs TRBV5-4 and TRBJ2-7, with no clear D. CDR3 size: 12 residues. Trimming took off 0 bases at V and 5 bases at J, with 6 bases between the two ends. Germline CDR1 and CDR2: SGHNT and YYREEE (reference sequence). CDR3 in DNA: TGTGCCAGCAGCTTGGAACTGAACGAGCAGTACTTC. It encodes CASSLELNEQYF. The complete variable domain, with remaining parts taken from reference TRBV5-4 and TRBJ2-7, reads ETGVTQSPTHLIKTRGQQVTLRCSSQSGHNTVSWYQQALGQGPQFIFQYYREEENGRGNFPPRFSGLQFPNYSSELNVNALELDDSALYLCASSLELNEQYFGPGTRLTVT.

The chain carries TRBV28 and TRBJ2-3, with D tentatively TRBD1 (5 bases). In germline, CDR1 is MDHEN, CDR2 SYDVKM. The CDR3 consists of 16 residues. V was pared by 1 base and J by 2 bases, with 13 bases between. The CDR3 sequence: CASSLSGHLATDTQYF. The CDR3 coding sequence is TGTGCCAGCAGTTTATCCGGACATCTTGCCACAGATACGCAGTATTTT.

The CDR3 nucleotides read TGTGCCATCAGCCCAGGTCAGCGGGGAAACTACGAGCAGTACTTC. Its protein product is CAISPGQRGNYEQYF. The genes are TRBV10-3 and TRBJ2-5, with TRBD2 matching over 7 bases. The J call is uncertain, as TRBJ2-7 better fits the DNA end. CDR3 length equals 15 residues. The germline V gene has CDR1 ENHRY and CDR2 SYGVKD.

V and J are TRBV19 and TRBJ1-5; TRBD1 aligns across 7 bases. V shed 9 bases and J 0 bases; nucleotides not matched to a gene: 11. The CDR3 has 16 amino acids. Per the germline V gene, CDR1 is LNHDA and CDR2 is SQIVND (reference sequence). CDR3: CASTQGVLYSNQPQHF. Written as DNA, the CDR3 is TGTGCCAGCACTCAGGGGGTCCTCTATAGCAATCAGCCCCAGCATTTT.

The rearrangement uses TRBV30 and TRBJ2-7; 9 positions match TRBD2. Germline V gene data show CDR1 as GTSNPN and CDR2 as SVGIG (reference sequence). This CDR3 has 19 residues. Trimming cost V 2 bases and J 6 bases; bases outside gene matches: 23. The CDR3 DNA follows: TGTGCCTGGAGTCCACAGAATTTCCGGGCGGGGGGGTGGCGTGGCGAGCAGTACTTC. Its translation is CAWSPQNFRAGGWRGEQYF.

J is TRBJ2-3 and V is TRBV10-2, with a tentative D call TRBD1 (6 bases). Per germline, CDR1 WSHSY and CDR2 SAAADI. V lost 6 bases and J lost 4, with 23 bases in between. The CDR3 runs to 17 residues. The CDR3 here is CASRMPPEQGSADTQYF. CDR3 DNA sequence: TGCGCCAGCAGGATGCCGCCCGAACAGGGCTCGGCAGATACGCAGTATTTT.

This sequence joins TRBV5-4 and TRBJ2-1; TRBD1 matches 8 bases. Per germline, CDR1 SGHNT and CDR2 YYREEE (reference sequence). Unmatched junction bases numbered 9, after V lost 4 bases and J lost 3 bases. This CDR3 has 16 amino acids. CDR3 amino acids: CASSIRQGPIYNEQFF. CDR3 nucleotides: TGTGCCAGCAGCATCCGACAGGGGCCGATCTACAATGAGCAGTTCTTC. The full variable domain, its missing parts supplied by reference TRBV5-4 and TRBJ2-1, is ETGVTQSPTHLIKTRGQQVTLRCSSQSGHNTVSWYQQALGQGPQFIFQYYREEENGRGNFPPRFSGLQFPNYSSELNVNALELDDSALYLCASSIRQGPIYNEQFFGPGTRLTVL.

This clone was seen a handful of times. The chain has TRBV19 and TRBJ1-5; TRBD1 might be the D (5 bases). This CDR3 is built from 15 residues. Trimming took off 7 bases at V and 4 bases at J, with 17 bases between the two ends. The germline CDR1 and CDR2 sequences are LNHDA and SQIVND (reference sequence). CDR3 protein: CASTPRGDLNQPQHF. The CDR3 region has the DNA TGTGCCAGTACCCCCCGGGGGGATCTAAATCAGCCCCAGCATTTT.

The sample holds one count of this clone. The rearrangement joins TRBV7-9 to TRBJ2-7, with TRBD1 as a possible D gene (6 bases). CDR3 size: 14 residues. V lost 4 bases and J 4 bases, leaving 14 bases between the germline ends. Germline CDR1 is SEHNR and CDR2 is FQNEAQ (reference sequence). The chain's CDR3 is CASSWDGQSYEQYF. The CDR3 nucleotides read TGTGCCAGCAGCTGGGATGGACAGTCGTACGAGCAGTACTTC. Full variable domain (outside the CDR3, taken from reference TRBV7-9 and TRBJ2-7): DTGVSQNPRHKITKRGQNVTFRCDPISEHNRLYWYRQTLGQGPEFLTYFQNEAQLEKSRLLSDRFSAERPKGSFSTLEIQRTEQGDSAMYLCASSWDGQSYEQYFGPGTRLTVT.

This clone was recorded a few times. The V call is TRBV5-1, the J call TRBJ1-1; 10 nucleotides match TRBD1. The CDR3 spans 13 residues. Germline V CDR1 and CDR2: SGHRS, YFSETQ. Trimming took 4 bases from V and 8 from J; bases not matched to a gene: 5. The CDR3 DNA reads as TGCGCCAGCAGCAAGACAGGGGGCTACGAAGCTTTCTTT. This sequence encodes CASSKTGGYEAFF.

The chain couples TRBV5-1 to TRBJ2-5; 8 nucleotides match TRBD1. The germline V gene has CDR1 SGHRS and CDR2 YFSETQ. With V trimmed by 0 bases and J by 5 bases, 6 bases remained unmatched. The CDR3 length is 15 residues. The CDR3 DNA reads TGCGCCAGCAGCTTGGGGCAGGGGGCGCTTGAGACCCAGTACTTC. It specifies CASSLGQGALETQYF.

The chain uses TRBV4-1 and TRBJ2-3; 7 bases align to TRBD1. J was trimmed by 0 bases and V by 3 bases; bases with no gene match: 12. The CDR3 covers 18 residues. The V gene's germline CDR1 is MGHRA and CDR2 YSYEKL. CDR3 DNA sequence: TGCGCCAGCAGCCATATCCCAGGGGGAGATCACAGCACAGATACGCAGTATTTT. Encoded protein: CASSHIPGGDHSTDTQYF.

This clone was counted a few times. The chain combines TRBV4-1 with TRBJ2-2; 8 bases align to TRBD1. Germline CDR1 reads MGHRA; CDR2 reads YSYEKL. V lost 2 bases to trimming and J lost 8 bases; unmatched junction nucleotides: 7. The CDR3 extends over 15 amino acids. Here the CDR3 DNA reads TGCGCCAGCAGCCAAAAGGACAGGGCCCAAGGGGAGCTGTTTTTT. Its translation: CASSQKDRAQGELFF.

V is TRBV9 and J is TRBJ2-1; D possibly corresponds to TRBD1 (6 bases). From germline, CDR1 is SGDLS and CDR2 YYNGEE. CDR3 length equals 14 residues. With 6 bases removed from V and 0 bases from J, the gap between germline ends came to 10 bases. The CDR3 coding sequence is TGTGCCAGCAACCAACAGGGCTCCTACAATGAGCAGTTCTTC. This gives the protein CASNQQGSYNEQFF.

This clone is a singleton in its sample. J is TRBJ2-5 and V is TRBV6-1, with D possibly TRBD2 on 5 matching bases. Germline values: CDR1 MNHNS, CDR2 SASEGT. Trimming removed 2 bases at V and 3 bases at J, with 19 bases between. The CDR3 is made up of 17 amino acids. Here the CDR3 reads CASSETHAGLPKETQYF. The CDR3, as DNA: TGTGCCAGCAGTGAAACTCACGCGGGCCTCCCGAAAGAGACCCAGTACTTC.

This clone appeared a single time. The CDR3 protein is CASSLGTGADSYGYTF. CDR3 DNA: TGTGCCAGCAGCTTAGGGACAGGGGCGGACAGCTATGGCTACACCTTC. The rearrangement joins TRBV7-9 to TRBJ1-2; TRBD1 agrees at 9 bases. Germline lookup yields CDR1 SEHNR and CDR2 FQNEAQ (reference sequence). The CDR3 covers 16 residues. With 1 base clipped from V and 4 bases from J, the junction kept 7 bases outside the gene matches.